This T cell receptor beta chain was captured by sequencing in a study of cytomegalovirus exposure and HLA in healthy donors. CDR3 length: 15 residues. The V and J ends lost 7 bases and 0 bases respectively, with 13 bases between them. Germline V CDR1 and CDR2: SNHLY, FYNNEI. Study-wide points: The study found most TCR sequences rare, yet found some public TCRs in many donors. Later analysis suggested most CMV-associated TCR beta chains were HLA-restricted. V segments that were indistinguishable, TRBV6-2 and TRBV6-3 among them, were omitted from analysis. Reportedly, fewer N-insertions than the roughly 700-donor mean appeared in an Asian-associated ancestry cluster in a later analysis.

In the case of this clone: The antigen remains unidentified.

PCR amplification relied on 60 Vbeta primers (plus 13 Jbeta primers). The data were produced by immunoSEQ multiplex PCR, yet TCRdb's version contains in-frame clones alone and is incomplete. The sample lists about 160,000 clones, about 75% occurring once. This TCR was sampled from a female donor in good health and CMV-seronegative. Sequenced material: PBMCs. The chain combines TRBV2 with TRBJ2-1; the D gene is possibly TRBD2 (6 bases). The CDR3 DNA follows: TGTGCCAGCACTTTTAGCGGTTACTCCTACAATGAGCAGTTCTTC. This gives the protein CASTFSGYSYNEQFF.